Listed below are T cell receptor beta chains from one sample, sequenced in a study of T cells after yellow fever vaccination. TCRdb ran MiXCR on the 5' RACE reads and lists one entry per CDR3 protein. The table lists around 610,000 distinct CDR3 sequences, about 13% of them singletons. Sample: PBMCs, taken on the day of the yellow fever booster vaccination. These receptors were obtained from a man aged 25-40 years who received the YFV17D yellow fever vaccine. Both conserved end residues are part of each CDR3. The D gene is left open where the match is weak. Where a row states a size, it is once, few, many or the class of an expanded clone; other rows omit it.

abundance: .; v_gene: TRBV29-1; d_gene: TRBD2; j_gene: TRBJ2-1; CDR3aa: CSARKTSGEQFF; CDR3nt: TGCAGCGCAAGAAAGACTAGCGGTGAGCAGTTCTTC
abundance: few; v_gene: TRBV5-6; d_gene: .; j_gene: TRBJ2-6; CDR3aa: CASSSLGRGAADSGANVLTF; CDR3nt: TGTGCCAGCAGCTCCCTCGGCCGGGGGGCAGCTGACTCTGGGGCCAACGTCCTGACTTTC
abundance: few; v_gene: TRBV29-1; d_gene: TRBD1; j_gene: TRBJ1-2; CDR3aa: CSVELWTGNGYTF; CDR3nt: TGCAGCGTTGAACTATGGACAGGCAATGGCTACACCTTC
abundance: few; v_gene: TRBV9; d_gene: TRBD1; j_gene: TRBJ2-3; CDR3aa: CASSPEGASYTQYF; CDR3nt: TGTGCCAGCAGCCCAGAGGGGGCCTCATATACGCAGTATTTT
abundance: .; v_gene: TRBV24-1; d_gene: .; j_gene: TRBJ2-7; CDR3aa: CAAPPGNSYEQYF; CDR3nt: TGTGCCGCCCCTCCGGGGAATTCCTACGAGCAGTACTTC
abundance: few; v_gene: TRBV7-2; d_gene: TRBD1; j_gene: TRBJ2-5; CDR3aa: CASSSLSGTVRETQYF; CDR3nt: TGTGCCAGCAGCTCACTATCCGGGACAGTCAGGGAGACCCAGTACTTC
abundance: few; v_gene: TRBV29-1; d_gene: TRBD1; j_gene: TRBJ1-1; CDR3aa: CSVESGQAGTEAFF; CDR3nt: TGCAGCGTTGAATCGGGACAGGCGGGGACTGAAGCTTTCTTT
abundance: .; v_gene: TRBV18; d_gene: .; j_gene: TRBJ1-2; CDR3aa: CASSPLGVNYGYTF; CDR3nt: TGTGCCAGCTCACCACTCGGGGTCAACTATGGCTACACCTTC
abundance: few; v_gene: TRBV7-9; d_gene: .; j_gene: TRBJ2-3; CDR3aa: CASSLFLDSQMADTQYF; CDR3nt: TGTGCCAGCAGCTTGTTTTTGGACAGTCAGATGGCAGATACGCAGTATTTT
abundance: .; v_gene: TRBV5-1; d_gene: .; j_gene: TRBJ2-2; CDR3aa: CASAQGNTGELFF; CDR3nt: TGCGCCAGCGCACAGGGGAACACCGGGGAGCTGTTTTTT
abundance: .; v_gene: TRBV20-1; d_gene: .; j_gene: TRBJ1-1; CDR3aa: CSAPSGGFRGTEAFF; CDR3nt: TGCAGTGCTCCCTCCGGAGGATTCCGCGGCACTGAAGCTTTCTTT
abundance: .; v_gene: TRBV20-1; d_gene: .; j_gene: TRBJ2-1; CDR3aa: CSATPGTHGNEQFF; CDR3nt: TGCAGTGCTACCCCAGGGACCCACGGCAATGAGCAGTTCTTC
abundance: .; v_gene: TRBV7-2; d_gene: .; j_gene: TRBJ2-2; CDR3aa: CASSLSAQPNTGELFF; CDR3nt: TGTGCCAGCAGCTTATCGGCACAACCGAACACCGGGGAGCTGTTTTTT
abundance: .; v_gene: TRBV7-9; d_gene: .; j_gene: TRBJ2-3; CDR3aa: CASSPPPRTDTQYF; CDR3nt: TGTGCCAGCAGCCCCCCGCCCAGGACAGATACGCAGTATTTT
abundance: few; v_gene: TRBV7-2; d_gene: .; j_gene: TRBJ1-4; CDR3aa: CASSFSDGTNEKLFF; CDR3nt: TGTGCCAGCAGCTTCTCCGATGGAACTAATGAAAAACTGTTTTTT
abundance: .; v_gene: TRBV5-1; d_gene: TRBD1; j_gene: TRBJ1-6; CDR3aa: CASSFSQGATNSPLHF; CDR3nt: TGCGCCAGCAGCTTTTCACAGGGGGCGACTAATTCACCCCTCCACTTT
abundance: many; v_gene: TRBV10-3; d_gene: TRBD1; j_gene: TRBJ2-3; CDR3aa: CAISVGTGVYF; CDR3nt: TGTGCCATCAGTGTGGGGACAGGGGTGTATTTT
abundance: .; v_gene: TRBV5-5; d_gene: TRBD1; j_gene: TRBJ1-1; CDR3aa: CASSFEATGLGVAFF; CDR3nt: TGTGCCAGCAGCTTCGAGGCGACAGGGCTAGGGGTAGCTTTCTTT
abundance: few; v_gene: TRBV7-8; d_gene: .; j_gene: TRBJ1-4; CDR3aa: CASSLVSLGSNEKLFF; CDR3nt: TGTGCCAGCAGCTTAGTGTCCTTGGGGTCTAATGAAAAACTGTTTTTT
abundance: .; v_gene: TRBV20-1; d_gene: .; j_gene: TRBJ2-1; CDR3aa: CSATQHGGRSSYNEQFF; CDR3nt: TGCAGTGCTACCCAACACGGGGGTAGGAGCTCCTACAATGAGCAGTTCTTC
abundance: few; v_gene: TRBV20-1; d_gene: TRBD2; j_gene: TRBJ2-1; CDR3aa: CSAVRTSGPQEQFF; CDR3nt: TGCAGTGCTGTCAGGACTAGCGGCCCTCAGGAGCAGTTCTTC
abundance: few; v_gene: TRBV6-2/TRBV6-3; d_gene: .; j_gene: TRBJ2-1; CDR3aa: CASSYPDNEQFF; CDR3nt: TGTGCCAGCAGTTACCCGGATAATGAGCAGTTCTTC
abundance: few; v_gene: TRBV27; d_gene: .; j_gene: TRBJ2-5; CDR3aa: CASSSPGRRGETQYF; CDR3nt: TGTGCCAGCAGTTCGCCAGGGAGGCGGGGTGAGACCCAGTACTTC
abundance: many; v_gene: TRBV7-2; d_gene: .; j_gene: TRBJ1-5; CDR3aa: CASSPGPGEFPQPQHF; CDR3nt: TGTGCCAGCAGCCCTGGGCCGGGGGAGTTCCCTCAGCCCCAGCATTTT
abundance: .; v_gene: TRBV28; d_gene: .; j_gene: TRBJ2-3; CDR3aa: CASSLFEGVTDTQYF; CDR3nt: TGTGCCAGCAGTTTATTCGAAGGAGTCACAGATACGCAGTATTTT
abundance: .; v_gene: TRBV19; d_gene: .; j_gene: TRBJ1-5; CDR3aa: CASSDPGGGLNQPQHF; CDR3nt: TGTGCCAGTAGCGACCCAGGTGGGGGGTTGAATCAGCCCCAGCATTTT
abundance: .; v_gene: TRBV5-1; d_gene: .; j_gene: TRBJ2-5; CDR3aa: CASSLPGPEETQYF; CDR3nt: TGCGCCAGCAGCTTGCCAGGGCCGGAGGAGACCCAGTACTTC
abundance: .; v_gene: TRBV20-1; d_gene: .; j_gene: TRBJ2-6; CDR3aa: CSASGISGANVLTF; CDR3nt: TGCAGTGCTTCCGGGATCTCTGGGGCCAACGTCCTGACTTTC
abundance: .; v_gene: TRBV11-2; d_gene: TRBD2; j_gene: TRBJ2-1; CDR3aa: CASSLGGLAPNNEQFF; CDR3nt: TGTGCCAGCAGCTTAGGGGGACTAGCGCCTAACAATGAGCAGTTCTTC
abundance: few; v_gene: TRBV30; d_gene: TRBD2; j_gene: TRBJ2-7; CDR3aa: CAWSVLGLAGDEQYF; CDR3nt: TGTGCCTGGAGTGTACTCGGACTAGCGGGAGACGAGCAGTACTTC
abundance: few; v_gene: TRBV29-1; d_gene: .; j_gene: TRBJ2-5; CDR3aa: CSFIAPQETQYF; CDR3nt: TGCAGCTTCATTGCCCCCCAGGAGACCCAGTACTTC
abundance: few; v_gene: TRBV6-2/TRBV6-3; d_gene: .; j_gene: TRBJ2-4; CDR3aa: CASSFSYGGTKNIQYF; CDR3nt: TGTGCCAGCAGTTTCAGTTATGGAGGAACCAAAAACATTCAGTACTTC
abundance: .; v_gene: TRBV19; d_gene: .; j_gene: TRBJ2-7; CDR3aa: CASSLPGKGNYEQYF; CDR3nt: TGTGCCAGTAGTCTGCCGGGGAAAGGGAACTACGAGCAGTACTTC
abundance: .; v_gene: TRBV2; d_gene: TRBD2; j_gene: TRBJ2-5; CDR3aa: CASSEFTSGKETQYF; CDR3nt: TGTGCCAGCAGTGAATTCACTAGCGGAAAAGAGACACAGTACTTC
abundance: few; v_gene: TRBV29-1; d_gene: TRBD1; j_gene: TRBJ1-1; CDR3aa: CSSLRTGARGAFF; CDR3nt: TGCAGCAGCCTCAGAACAGGGGCGAGAGGAGCTTTCTTT
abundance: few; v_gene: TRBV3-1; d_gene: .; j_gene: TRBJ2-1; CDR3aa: CASSQGRGSWQFF; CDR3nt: TGTGCCAGCAGCCAAGGTCGGGGGAGTTGGCAGTTCTTC
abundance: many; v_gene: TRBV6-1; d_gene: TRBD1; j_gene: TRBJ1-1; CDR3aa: CASSTRDRVNTEAFF; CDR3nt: TGTGCCAGCAGTACAAGGGACAGGGTGAACACTGAAGCTTTCTTT
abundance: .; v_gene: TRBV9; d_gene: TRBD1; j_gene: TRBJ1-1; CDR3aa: CASSTRTGGSTEAFF; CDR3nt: TGTGCCAGCAGCACAAGGACAGGGGGATCCACTGAAGCTTTCTTT
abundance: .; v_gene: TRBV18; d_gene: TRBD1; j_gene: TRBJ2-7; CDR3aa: CASSPDRLTGGYEQYF; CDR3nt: TGTGCCAGCTCACCGGATCGCTTAACAGGGGGATACGAGCAGTACTTC
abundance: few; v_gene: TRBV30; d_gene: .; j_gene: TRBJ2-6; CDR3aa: CAWSGYRVVGANVLTF; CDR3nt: TGTGCCTGGAGTGGCTACAGGGTGGTGGGGGCCAACGTCCTGACTTTC
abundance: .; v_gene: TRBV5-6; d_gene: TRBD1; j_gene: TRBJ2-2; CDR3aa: CASSRGQGYTGELFF; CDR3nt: TGTGCCAGCAGCCGGGGACAGGGCTACACCGGGGAGCTGTTTTTT
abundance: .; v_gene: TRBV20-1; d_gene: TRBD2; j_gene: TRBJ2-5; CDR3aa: CSARGLAAGLETQYF; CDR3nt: TGCAGTGCTAGAGGTCTAGCGGCGGGTTTGGAGACCCAGTACTTC
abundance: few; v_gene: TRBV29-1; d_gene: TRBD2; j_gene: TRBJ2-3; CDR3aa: CSDSGREGDTQYF; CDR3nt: TGCAGCGATAGCGGGAGAGAAGGAGATACGCAGTATTTT
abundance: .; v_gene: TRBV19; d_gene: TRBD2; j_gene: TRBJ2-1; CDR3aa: CASSIRAGGPNEQFF; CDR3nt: TGTGCCAGTAGTATTCGAGCGGGAGGGCCAAATGAGCAGTTCTTC